This TCR beta chain was found in a study of blood T cell repertoires in COVID-19. Germline trimming cut 4 bases from V and 2 bases from J; bases unmatched to any gene: 0. Germline V gives CDR1 WSHSY, CDR2 SAAADI. The CDR3 is 15 residues long. Repertoires were generated with immunoSEQ multiplex PCR, while TCRdb's copy carries only in-frame clones and drops some. The table records over 250,000 clones, 75% to 95% of them present only once. This chain uses TRBV10-2 with TRBJ2-7; 15 bases fit TRBD2. The sequencing sample was made of PBMCs or T cells enriched from blood (not recorded which). The source of this sequence is a woman in her twenties or thirties who had recovered from COVID-19. In DNA, the CDR3 is TGCGCCAGCAGTGGGACTAGCGGGAGGGCCTACGAGCAGTACTTC. Translating it yields CASSGTSGRAYEQYF.